The 20 T cell receptor beta chains given below trace back to one sample, sequenced in a study of radiation and T cells in renal cell carcinoma. The data were produced by immunoSEQ multiplex PCR, yet TCRdb's version contains in-frame clones alone and is incomplete. There are about 140,000 clones in the sample; approximately 87% occur only once, and less than 25% lies in the top ten. The time point here: baseline pretreatment blood. Treatment described: 15 Gy SBRT to primary tumor, nephrectomy 4 weeks later. The input for sequencing was blood, taken from a patient whose treatment included radiotherapy and nephrectomy. The receptor source for this set is a woman in her forties or fifties with renal cell carcinoma.

The table lists this clone with a few counts. The gene calls are TRBV2 and TRBJ1-2; a possible D gene is TRBD1 (5 bases). CDR3 length: 12 residues. Trimming took 8 bases from V and 4 from J, leaving 11 bases between them. Germline CDR1 is SNHLY and CDR2 is FYNNEI. CDR3 nucleotide sequence: TGTGCCAGCGCGCTCGACAGCTATGGCTACACCTTC. Protein product: CASALDSYGYTF.

The chain couples TRBV10-3 to TRBJ1-5, with D possibly matching TRBD1 (5 bases). Germline values: CDR1 ENHRY, CDR2 SYGVKD. V dropped 3 bases and J dropped 0 bases, with 12 bases sitting between them. CDR3 length: 16 amino acids. The CDR3 nucleotides read TGTGCCATCAGTGATTCGGGGGTTTATAGCAATCAGCCCCAGCATTTT. Translated: CAISDSGVYSNQPQHF.

The CDR3 DNA reads TGTGCCAGCAGTTGGGGCGCTTCTAGCGTTGTTGAGCAGTTCTTC. Its protein product is CASSWGASSVVEQFF. The chain has TRBV2 and TRBJ2-1; TRBD2 might be the D (6 bases). V dropped 5 bases and J dropped 9 bases, with 20 bases sitting between them. The CDR3 consists of 15 residues. Looked up from germline, CDR1 is SNHLY and CDR2 is FYNNEI.

A few counts support this clone. This chain joins TRBV30 and TRBJ1-4; TRBD1 aligns across 7 bases. This CDR3 contains 14 residues. The germline V gene has CDR1 GTSNPN and CDR2 SVGIG (reference sequence). Trimming at V came to 0 bases and at J to 5 bases, leaving 3 bases not matched to a gene. The CDR3 loop reads CAWSVQTGNEKLFF. CDR3 nucleotides: TGTGCCTGGAGTGTACAGACAGGGAATGAAAAACTGTTTTTT.

This chain connects TRBV30 to TRBJ1-2, with D possibly TRBD1 on 6 matching bases. V shed 1 base and J shed 10 bases, with 19 bases lying between them. Germline CDR1 is GTSNPN and CDR2 is SVGIG (reference sequence). The CDR3 runs to 14 residues. DNA of the CDR3: TGTGCCTGGAGTGACGGGGACAACCGCGTAGCCTACACCTTC. This translates into CAWSDGDNRVAYTF.

This chain joins TRBV10-2 and TRBJ2-7, with D possibly matching TRBD2 (5 bases). The V gene lost 6 bases and the J gene lost 0 bases, with 15 bases spanning the gap. Per germline, CDR1 WSHSY and CDR2 SAAADI. The CDR3 is 15 amino acids. The CDR3 loop is CASRNSEVGSYEQYF. The CDR3 DNA reads as TGCGCCAGCAGGAATTCGGAGGTCGGCTCCTACGAGCAGTACTTC.

This chain joins TRBV10-3 and TRBJ2-3; maybe TRBD2 (6 bases). Germline CDR1 reads ENHRY; CDR2 reads SYGVKD. The CDR3 totals 14 residues. Trimming cost V 8 bases and J 6 bases, with 18 bases left between them. This CDR3 reads CAISLGGIRDTQYF. CDR3 bases: TGTGCCATCTCATTAGGCGGGATACGGGATACGCAGTATTTT.

There are a few counts of this clone. This chain links TRBV5-1 with TRBJ1-2, with D maybe TRBD1 (5 bases). Germline V lookup: CDR1 SGHRS, CDR2 YFSETQ. The CDR3 extends over 13 amino acids. Trimming stripped 3 bases from V and 2 bases from J, with 8 bases between. The CDR3 spells CASSSGPNYGYTF. CDR3 coding DNA: TGCGCCAGCAGCTCGGGACCCAACTATGGCTACACCTTC.

This chain links TRBV9 with TRBJ2-7; perhaps TRBD1 as D (6 bases). V was pared by 3 bases and J by 0 bases, with 13 bases between. In germline, CDR1 is SGDLS, CDR2 YYNGEE. The CDR3 sequence is 15 residues long. DNA for the CDR3: TGTGCCAGCAGCGCCACAGGGTTTAGCTCCTACGAGCAGTACTTC. This encodes CASSATGFSSYEQYF.

The chain couples TRBV9 to TRBJ2-1; D gene uncertain. Germline lookup yields CDR1 SGDLS and CDR2 YYNGEE. V lost 4 bases to trimming and J lost 4 bases, with 12 bases between them. This CDR3 is built from 14 residues. CDR3 protein: CASSRSRFYNEQFF. The CDR3 DNA reads TGTGCCAGCAGCAGGAGTCGGTTTTACAATGAGCAGTTCTTC.

The chain has TRBV6-4 and TRBJ1-1; 8 nucleotides agree with TRBD1. V was clipped by 6 bases and J by 6 bases; unmatched bases: 6. The germline CDR1 and CDR2 sequences are MRHNA and SNTAGT. This CDR3 has 13 residues. The CDR3 is CASSKGQGSEAFF. As DNA, the CDR3 is TGTGCCAGCAGCAAAGGACAGGGCTCTGAAGCTTTCTTT.

The rearrangement uses TRBV28 and TRBJ1-2, with D perhaps matching TRBD1 (5 bases). Germline V gives CDR1 MDHEN, CDR2 SYDVKM. V was trimmed by 2 bases and J by 0 bases, leaving 13 bases between them. The CDR3 runs to 16 residues. CDR3 sequence reads: CASSLTGPGANYGYTF. CDR3 in DNA: TGTGCCAGCAGTTTAACGGGACCGGGGGCTAACTATGGCTACACCTTC.

The chain uses TRBV10-3 and TRBJ1-1; TRBD1 aligns across 7 bases. The V and J ends lost 6 bases and 4 bases, in that order; junction bases with no gene match: 8. The CDR3 loop spans 14 amino acids. Germline V gene data show CDR1 as ENHRY and CDR2 as SYGVKD. The CDR3 DNA is TGTGCCATCAGCGGGACAGCCTTCGGCACTGAAGCTTTCTTT. This encodes CAISGTAFGTEAFF.

This sequence joins TRBV29-1 and TRBJ1-3; D ambiguous. The germline V and J ends were trimmed by 7 bases and 0 bases, with 10 bases remaining between them. The CDR3 loop spans 13 amino acids. The V gene's germline CDR1 is SQVTM and CDR2 ANQGSEA. The CDR3 is CSAVVFSGNTIYF. The CDR3 DNA reads TGCAGCGCCGTGGTATTCTCTGGAAACACCATATATTTT.

The gene calls are TRBV9 and TRBJ1-4, with a possible D match to TRBD1 (5 bases). CDR1 is SGDLS, CDR2 YYNGEE, per germline. This CDR3 comprises 15 residues. Trimming took off 3 bases at V and 0 bases at J, with 9 bases between the two ends. The DNA for the CDR3 is TGTGCCAGCAGCGCCGGGACTCCAACTAATGAAAAACTGTTTTTT. It specifies CASSAGTPTNEKLFF.

The chain couples TRBV30 to TRBJ1-6; TRBD1 matches 8 bases. V lost 2 bases, J lost 3 bases, and 6 bases stayed unmatched. Germline V gene sequence: CDR1 GTSNPN, CDR2 SVGIG (reference sequence). This CDR3 is built from 16 residues. The CDR3 spells CAWSYRTGGYNSPLHF. In DNA form, the CDR3 reads TGTGCCTGGAGTTACCGAACAGGGGGCTATAATTCACCCCTCCACTTT.

This clone turned up a few times. V is TRBV5-1 and J is TRBJ1-1; the D is unclear. V was shortened by 2 bases and J by 7 bases, with 9 bases between the two germline ends. The germline CDR1 and CDR2 sequences are SGHRS and YFSETQ. CDR3 length: 12 residues. The CDR3 spells CASSFGQDEAFF. CDR3 sequence (DNA): TGCGCCAGCAGCTTTGGTCAGGATGAAGCTTTCTTT.

The gene calls are TRBV9 and TRBJ2-1; 7 bases are a match to TRBD1. CDR3 length: 15 amino acids. Germline V gene data show CDR1 as SGDLS and CDR2 as YYNGEE. V trimming: 3 bases; J trimming: 3 bases; junction bases outside the gene matches: 6. The CDR3 loop reads CASSETGDSYNEQFF. As DNA, the CDR3 is TGTGCCAGCAGCGAAACAGGGGATAGCTACAATGAGCAGTTCTTC.

The chain combines TRBV6-5 with TRBJ1-2; 7 bases align to TRBD1. The ends lost 4 bases at V and 7 bases at J; junction bases unmatched: 9. Germline V gene lookup returns CDR1 MNHEY and CDR2 SVGAGI. CDR3 length: 14 residues. DNA for the CDR3: TGTGCCAGCAGTTCCCAGGGGGGTAGCTCTGGCTACACCTTC. Protein sequence: CASSSQGGSSGYTF.

This chain links TRBV10-1 with TRBJ2-7, with a possible D match to TRBD1 (6 bases). V dropped 8 bases and J dropped 8 bases, with 19 bases sitting between them. The CDR3 covers 13 residues. Germline V gene lookup returns CDR1 WNHNN and CDR2 SYGVQD (reference sequence). DNA of the CDR3: TGCGCCAGCCAGGGGACCGGCGGGTCCCAGCAGTACTTC. Its protein is CASQGTGGSQQYF.